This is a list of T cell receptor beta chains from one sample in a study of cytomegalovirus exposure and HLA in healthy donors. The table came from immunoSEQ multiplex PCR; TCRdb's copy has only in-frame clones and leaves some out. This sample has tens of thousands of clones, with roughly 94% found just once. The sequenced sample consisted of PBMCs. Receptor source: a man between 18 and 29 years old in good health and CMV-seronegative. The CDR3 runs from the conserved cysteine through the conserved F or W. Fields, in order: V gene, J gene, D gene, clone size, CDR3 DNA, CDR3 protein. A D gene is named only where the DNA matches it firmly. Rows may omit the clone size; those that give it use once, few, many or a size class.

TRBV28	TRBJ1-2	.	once	TGTGCCACGCAATCTTCAGATGGCTACACCTTC	CATQSSDGYTF
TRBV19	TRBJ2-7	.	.	TGTGCCAGTAGTATTGGGCAGTTCTCCTACGAGCAGTACTTC	CASSIGQFSYEQYF
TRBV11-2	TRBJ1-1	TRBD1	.	TGTGCCAGCAGCGTCGACAGGGGCACTGAAGCTTTCTTT	CASSVDRGTEAFF
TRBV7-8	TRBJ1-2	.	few	TGTGCCAGCAGCTTAGTGGGCAGAGACTATGGCTACACCTTC	CASSLVGRDYGYTF
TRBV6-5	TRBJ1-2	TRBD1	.	TGTGCCAGCAGTTACACAGGGGAGTATGGCTACACCTTC	CASSYTGEYGYTF
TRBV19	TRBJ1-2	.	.	TGTGCCAGTAGTATAGGCGCCAGGGAGGTCCCCTACTATGGCTACACCTTC	CASSIGAREVPYYGYTF
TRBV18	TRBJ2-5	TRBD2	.	TGTGCCAGCTCACCGCGGGGAGGGCAAGAGACCCAGTACTTC	CASSPRGGQETQYF
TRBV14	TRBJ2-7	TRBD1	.	TGTGCCAGCAGCCAAGAAGTCGCAGGGGGCTTATACGAGCAGTACTTC	CASSQEVAGGLYEQYF
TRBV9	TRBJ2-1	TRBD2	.	TGTGCCAGCAGCGTAGACCGGACTAGCGGGGAGGAGCAGTTCTTC	CASSVDRTSGEEQFF
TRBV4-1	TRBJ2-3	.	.	TGCGCCAGCAGCCAAGAGCGGAGCTACACAGATACGCAGTATTTT	CASSQERSYTDTQYF
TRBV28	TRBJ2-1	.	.	TGTGCCAGCAATCGTCCACCAGGGGCTAATGAGCAGTTCTTC	CASNRPPGANEQFF
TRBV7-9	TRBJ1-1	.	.	TGTGCCAGCAGCCCAAGCTGGGGGGACACTGAAGCTTTCTTT	CASSPSWGDTEAFF
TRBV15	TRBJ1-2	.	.	TGTGCCACCAGCGACCGGGACACCCCTAACTATGGCTACACCTTC	CATSDRDTPNYGYTF
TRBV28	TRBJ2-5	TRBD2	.	TGTGCCAGCAGTTTACCAGCGGGGATCCAAGAGACCCAGTACTTC	CASSLPAGIQETQYF
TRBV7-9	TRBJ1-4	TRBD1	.	TGTGCCAGCAGCTCCGCCGACACAGGGGATGAAAAACTGTTTTTT	CASSSADTGDEKLFF
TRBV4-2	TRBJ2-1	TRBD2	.	TGTGCCAGCAGCCTCACATGGGGACTAGCGGGACTTGAGCAGTTCTTC	CASSLTWGLAGLEQFF
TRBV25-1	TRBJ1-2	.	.	TGTGCCAGCAGTTCCGATCGGGCGGGCTACTATGGCTACACCTTC	CASSSDRAGYYGYTF
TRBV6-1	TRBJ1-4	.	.	TGTGCCAGCAGTGAAGCCCTTACCTCCCGGGCTAATGAAAAACTGTTTTTT	CASSEALTSRANEKLFF
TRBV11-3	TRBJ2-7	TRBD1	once	TGTGCCAGCAGTGGGCGACAGGGGTCCAACGAGCAGTACTTC	CASSGRQGSNEQYF
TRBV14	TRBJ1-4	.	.	TGTGCCAGCAGCCAAGCCTGGCAGAGGAATGAAAAACTGTTTTTT	CASSQAWQRNEKLFF
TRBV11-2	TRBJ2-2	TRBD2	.	TGTGCCAGCAGCTTAGGTTACTGGACTAGCGGAAAGAACACCGGGGAGCTGTTTTTT	CASSLGYWTSGKNTGELFF
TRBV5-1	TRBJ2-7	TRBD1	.	TGCGCCAGCAGCGGAGGGACAGGTGACTCCTACGAGCAGTACTTC	CASSGGTGDSYEQYF
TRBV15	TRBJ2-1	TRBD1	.	TGTGCCACCAGCAGCCAGGGGGCAAATGAGCAGTTCTTC	CATSSQGANEQFF
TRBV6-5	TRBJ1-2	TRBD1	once	TGTGCCAGCAGTAGACGTGGACAGGGAGAATTTGGCTACACCTTC	CASSRRGQGEFGYTF
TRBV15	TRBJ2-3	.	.	TGTGCCACCAGCAGAGATAACCGGGGTACTAGACCCACAGATACGCAGTATTTT	CATSRDNRGTRPTDTQYF
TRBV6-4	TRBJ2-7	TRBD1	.	TGTGCCAGCAGTGACTCGGGACAGGACGAGCAGTACTTC	CASSDSGQDEQYF
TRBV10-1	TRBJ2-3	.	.	TGCGCCAGCAGTGACTTGGATACGCAGTATTTT	CASSDLDTQYF
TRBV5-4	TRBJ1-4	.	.	TGTGCCAGCAGCTTTTCATCAGTAAATGAAAAACTGTTTTTT	CASSFSSVNEKLFF
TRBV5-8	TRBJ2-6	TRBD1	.	TGTGCCAGCAGCTCCGGGACAGACTACTCTGGGGCCAACGTCCTGACTTTC	CASSSGTDYSGANVLTF
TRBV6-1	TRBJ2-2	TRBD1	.	TGTGCCAGCACCCCGACCGGACAGGGTACCGGGGAGCTGTTTTTT	CASTPTGQGTGELFF
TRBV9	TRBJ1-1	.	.	TGTGCCAGCAGCCCCCCCCAAGGGAGCACTGAAGCTTTCTTT	CASSPPQGSTEAFF
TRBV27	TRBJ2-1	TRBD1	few	TGTGCCAGCAGCCCACGGACAGGTTCCTACAATGAGCAGTTCTTC	CASSPRTGSYNEQFF
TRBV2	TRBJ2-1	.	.	TGTGCCAGCAGGCGTCAGGTATCCACCTACAATGAGCAGTTCTTC	CASRRQVSTYNEQFF
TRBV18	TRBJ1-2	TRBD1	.	TGTGCCAGCTCACCAGACAGGGGAGCCAACTATGGCTACACCTTC	CASSPDRGANYGYTF
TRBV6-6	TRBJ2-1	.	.	TGTGCCAGCAGCCCCGGAGATGAGCAGTTCTTC	CASSPGDEQFF
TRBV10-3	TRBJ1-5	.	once	TGTGCCATCAGTGAGTCCCGGGACAACTCGCCCCAGCATTTT	CAISESRDNSPQHF
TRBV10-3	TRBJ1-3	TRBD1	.	TGTGCCATCAGAAAGACAGGGACCTCTGGAAACACCATATATTTT	CAIRKTGTSGNTIYF
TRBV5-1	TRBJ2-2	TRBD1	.	TGCGCCAGCAGCTTTAAAGGACAGGGGGCCCTTAACACCGGGGAGCTGTTTTTT	CASSFKGQGALNTGELFF
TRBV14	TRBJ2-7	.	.	TGTGCCAGCAGCCCACTGGGCGGGGAGCAGTACTTC	CASSPLGGEQYF
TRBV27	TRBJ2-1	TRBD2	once	TGTGCCAGCAGTACCGCTGGACTAGCGTCTGAGCAGTTCTTC	CASSTAGLASEQFF
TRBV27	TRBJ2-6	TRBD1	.	TGTGCCAGCAGTTTTAAGGACAGGGGCCTCTCTGGGGCCAACGTCCTGACTTTC	CASSFKDRGLSGANVLTF
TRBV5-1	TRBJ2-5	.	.	TGCGCCACCTCGGTTGGAGAAGAGACCCAGTACTTC	CATSVGEETQYF
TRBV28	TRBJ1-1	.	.	TGTGCCAGCAGTTTACACCGAATTTACCTAGGGAACACTGAAGCTTTCTTT	CASSLHRIYLGNTEAFF
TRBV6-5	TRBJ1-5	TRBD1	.	TGTGCCAGCAGCTCCGGGACAGGGTACAATCAGCCCCAGCATTTT	CASSSGTGYNQPQHF
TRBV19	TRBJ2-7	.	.	TGTGCCAGTAGGAAAGGAGGGAAACACGAGCAGTACTTC	CASRKGGKHEQYF
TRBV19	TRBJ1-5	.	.	TGTGCCAGTAGTAGCGGAGGCAATCAGCCCCAGCATTTT	CASSSGGNQPQHF
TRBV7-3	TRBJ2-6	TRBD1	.	TGTGCCAGCAGCGCAACCGGGACAGCCTCTGGGGCCAACGTCCTGACTTTC	CASSATGTASGANVLTF
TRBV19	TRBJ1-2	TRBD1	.	TGTGCCAGTAGAAACCTTGGGACAGCCCATGGCTACACCTTC	CASRNLGTAHGYTF
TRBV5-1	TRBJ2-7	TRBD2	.	TGCGCCAGCGGGGAGCGGGGGCCATCCTACGAGCAGTACTTC	CASGERGPSYEQYF
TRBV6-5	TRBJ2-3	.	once	TGTGCCAGCAGTTTATTCGGGAGAGGCCCAGATACGCAGTATTTT	CASSLFGRGPDTQYF
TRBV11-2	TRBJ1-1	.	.	TGTGCCAGCGGCGTGGGGGGGCCTGAAGCTTTCTTT	CASGVGGPEAFF
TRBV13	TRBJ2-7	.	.	TGTGCCAGCAGCTTTGTATGGGGCCAAAGTCTACGAGAGCAGTACTTC	CASSFVWGQSLREQYF
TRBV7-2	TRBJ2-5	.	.	TGTGCCAGCAGCCCACGGGGGACAGTGGAGTGGGAGACCCAGTACTTC	CASSPRGTVEWETQYF
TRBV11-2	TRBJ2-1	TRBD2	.	TGTGCCAGCAGCTCGCTAGCGGGGGCGTTTAGTGAGCAGTTCTTC	CASSSLAGAFSEQFF
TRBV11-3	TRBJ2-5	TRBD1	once	TGTGCCAGCAGCTCCGGGACAGGGGGAGAGACCCAGTACTTC	CASSSGTGGETQYF
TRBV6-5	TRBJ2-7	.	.	TGTGCCAGCAGGGGCGACACACCAACACCCTACGAGCAGTACTTC	CASRGDTPTPYEQYF